This TCR beta chain was captured in a study of cytomegalovirus exposure and HLA in healthy donors. The PCR had 60 Vbeta and 13 Jbeta primers. The data were produced by immunoSEQ multiplex PCR, yet TCRdb's version contains in-frame clones alone and is incomplete. The sample comprises 95,000 to 150,000 clones, approximately 78% of which are singletons, and 2.5% to 3.5% rests with the top ten. The germline V gene has CDR1 LNHNV and CDR2 YYDKDF (reference sequence). The CDR3 covers 16 residues. V trimming: 1 base; J trimming: 5 bases; junction bases outside the gene matches: 8. The sample taken for sequencing was PBMCs. The V gene is TRBV15, the J gene TRBJ2-5, with 9 bases identical to TRBD1. This receptor was identified in a woman in her twenties or thirties in good health and CMV-seropositive. The CDR3 reads CATSRGGTGLAETQYF. Here the CDR3 DNA reads TGTGCCACCAGCAGAGGGGGGACAGGGTTGGCGGAGACCCAGTACTTC.